This T cell receptor (beta chain) was obtained from a study of CD8+ T cells in alopecia areata. Whole-study findings and limits: Tofacitinib produced a significant decrease in scalp clonality and in expanded CD8+ clones among the top 100. Greater clonality was observed in lesional scalp samples, especially alopecia totalis/universalis, versus normal scalp. It was observed that many expanded lesional clones persisted in scalp and blood during tofacitinib.

Sample treatment: oral pan-JAK inhibitor, 5-10 mg twice daily. In regard to this clone: Its antigen is not identified.

The CDR3 has 15 residues. Germline CDR1 is SGHRS and CDR2 is YFSETQ. V was clipped by 4 bases and J by 7 bases; unmatched bases: 12. As the sequencing template, cDNA was produced by extracting RNA and reverse transcribing it. TCRdb's copy holds only in-frame clones and misses some; the assay was immunoSEQ multiplex PCR. The sample includes roughly 190,000 clones, roughly three fifths seen only once; the top ten take roughly 0.71%. The receptor was derived from a human donor with alopecia areata. The J gene is TRBJ2-7, the V gene TRBV5-1, with 9 bases that match TRBD1. The sample in question was CD4+ T cells sorted from blood, obtained at week 4, from a patient treated with tofacitinib. CDR3 region: CASSRTGQGSGEQYF. The DNA for the CDR3 is TGCGCCAGCAGCCGGACGGGACAGGGCTCGGGGGAGCAGTACTTC. The full variable domain, completed using reference TRBV5-1 and TRBJ2-7, is KAGVTQTPRYLIKTRGQQVTLSCSPISGHRSVSWYQQTPGQGLQFLFEYFSETQRNKGNFPGRFSGRQFSNSRSEMNVSTLELGDSALYLCASSRTGQGSGEQYFGPGTRLTVT.